These T cell receptor beta chains were read from a single sample in a study of regulatory T cells in long-lasting Graves disease. TCRdb used MiXCR to reprocess the multiplex PCR reads, holding one entry per CDR3 protein. The sample lists about 560,000 distinct CDR3 sequences; 15% to 20% were seen once. The sample also formed part of further work on T cells in Graves' hyperthyroidism and ophthalmopathy.

The sample in question was peripheral blood mononuclear cells (PBMCs), obtained at new diagnosis, from a patient treated with antithyroid drugs. The receptors here all came from a man younger than 35 with Graves disease. Each CDR3 is given with its conserved first and last residue. The order of the fields is J gene, clone size, D gene, CDR3 length, V gene, CDR3 DNA, CDR3 protein. A D gene is named only where the DNA matches it firmly. Clone size is not always given. Where it is, it says once, few, many or a class for expanded clones.

TRBJ2-5 many TRBD2 14 TRBV24-1 TGTGCCACCAGTGAGGCGGGAGAGTGGGAGACCCAGTACTTC CATSEAGEWETQYF
TRBJ2-1 NA TRBD2 15 TRBV20-1 TGCAGTGCTCAATCCGGGACTAGCGGAATCAATGAGCAGTTCTTC CSAQSGTSGINEQFF
TRBJ1-6 few NA 15 TRBV10-3 TGTGCCATCAGTGTAAATTGGGGAGATAATTCACCCCTCCACTTT CAISVNWGDNSPLHF
TRBJ2-1 NA NA 15 TRBV5-1 TGCGCCAGCAGCTTGGGACAGGCGCCTAGCAATGAGCAGTTCTTC CASSLGQAPSNEQFF
TRBJ2-7 many TRBD2 15 TRBV20-1 TGCAGTGCTAGAGAGCCCTTAGCGGGAGTCGACGAGCAGTACTTC CSAREPLAGVDEQYF
TRBJ1-2 many NA 12 TRBV12-3/TRBV12-4 TGTGCCAGCAGTCTTATGACAGCCAGCTACACCTTC CASSLMTASYTF
TRBJ2-2 once TRBD2 15 TRBV7-2 TGTGCCAGCAGCGGAGCGTCGGGAGGGACCGGGGAGCTGTTTTTT CASSGASGGTGELFF
TRBJ2-1 many TRBD2 15 TRBV7-2 TGTGCCAGCAGCTTAAAGCGGGAGCTCTACAATGAGCAGTTCTTC CASSLKRELYNEQFF
TRBJ2-1 few TRBD2 16 TRBV5-6 TGTGCCAGCAGCGTAAGTACTAGCGGGAGGATCAATGAGCAGTTCTTC CASSVSTSGRINEQFF
TRBJ2-1 many NA 15 TRBV9 TGTGCCAGCAGCCCGAGGGCTAGCGATTACAATGAGCAGTTCTTC CASSPRASDYNEQFF
TRBJ2-5 few NA 13 TRBV18 TGTGCCAGCTCACCTACGCTTTGGGAGACCCAGTACTTC CASSPTLWETQYF
TRBJ1-4 NA NA 16 TRBV5-1 TGCGCCAGCAGCTTGGCCGGTACTGGAGGAGGTGAAAAACTGTTTTTT CASSLAGTGGGEKLFF
TRBJ1-1 few NA 16 TRBV20-1 TGCAGTGCTAGAGAGGCAGGGGCTGGGTACAGCACTGAAGCTTTCTTT CSAREAGAGYSTEAFF
TRBJ2-3 many NA 16 TRBV6-9 TGTGCCAGCAGTTACACATGGCCCGGACTCACAGATACGCAGTATTTT CASSYTWPGLTDTQYF
TRBJ1-5 many NA 15 TRBV7-2 TGTGCCAGCAGCTTCGTGGCGGAGCACAATCAGCCCCAGCATTTT CASSFVAEHNQPQHF
TRBJ2-7 many NA 15 TRBV7-9 TGTGCCAGCAGCTTAGTACAGGGTGAATTCTACGAGCAGTACTTC CASSLVQGEFYEQYF
TRBJ2-1 many TRBD2 15 TRBV7-9 TGTGCCAGCAGCTTAATGGTAGCGGGCTACAATGAGCAGTTCTTC CASSLMVAGYNEQFF
TRBJ2-5 few NA 17 TRBV20-1 TGCAGTGCTAGAGTGGATATTGGAGGGATGCGGGTAGAGACCCAGTACTTC CSARVDIGGMRVETQYF
TRBJ2-7 few TRBD1 17 TRBV2 TGTGCCAGCAGTGAAGACAGGGGGCTCTCTGGTTCCTACGAGCAGTACTTC CASSEDRGLSGSYEQYF
TRBJ2-7 few NA 14 TRBV10-3 TGTGCCATCAGTGACCGGGCCTCCTCCTACGAGCAGTACTTC CAISDRASSYEQYF
TRBJ2-7 NA TRBD2 14 TRBV3-1 TGTGCCAGCAGCCGCGTAGCGGGAGTCTACGAGCAGTACTTC CASSRVAGVYEQYF
TRBJ1-1 many NA 13 TRBV20-1 TGCAGTGCTGCCCTTTTGGAGAACACTGAAGCTTTCTTT CSAALLENTEAFF